Presented here are 13 T cell receptor beta chains from one specimen sequenced in a study of cytomegalovirus exposure and HLA in healthy donors. Vbeta (60) and Jbeta (13) primers were used in the PCR. Sequencing used immunoSEQ multiplex PCR; TCRdb keeps in-frame clones, though not all of them. Of 130,000 to 150,000 clones in the sample, around 80% were seen once. Sequencing was performed on PBMCs. The receptors here all came from a male donor in good health and CMV-seronegative.

The chain recombines TRBV30 with TRBJ2-2; TRBD1 matches at 10 bases. The CDR3 runs 15 residues. With V trimmed by 1 base and J by 6 bases, 5 bases remained unmatched. CDR1 is GTSNPN and CDR2 is SVGIG in the germline V gene (reference sequence). The CDR3 nucleotides are TGTGCCTGGAGTGCGGGAGGACAGGGGGCCGGGGAGCTGTTTTTT. It encodes CAWSAGGQGAGELFF.

The rearrangement uses TRBV4-3 and TRBJ1-3; possible D gene TRBD1, 6 bases. CDR3 length equals 17 residues. CDR1 and CDR2 from the germline V gene are LGHNA and YSLEER. V lost 0 bases to trimming and J lost 2 bases, with 14 bases between them. CDR3 DNA sequence: TGCGCCAGCAGCCAAGATAGGAGAGGGGGTACTGGAAACACCATATATTTT. Translated, it gives CASSQDRRGGTGNTIYF.

The chain is built from TRBV27 and TRBJ2-5; no firm D call. Judging by the DNA end, TRBJ2-7 fits better; the J call may be wrong. Germline assignment: CDR1 MNHEY and CDR2 SMNVEV (reference sequence). CDR3 length: 14 amino acids. The chain's CDR3 is CASSQDLLAYEQYF. The CDR3 DNA reads TGTGCCAGCAGTCAGGATCTACTCGCCTACGAGCAGTACTTC.

This chain joins TRBV7-8 and TRBJ2-3, with D possibly matching TRBD2 (6 bases). Looked up from germline, CDR1 is SGHVS and CDR2 is FQNEAQ. The CDR3 contains 14 residues. Trimming took off 5 bases at V and 2 bases at J, with 11 bases between the two ends. In DNA, the CDR3 is TGTGCCAGCAGCACGGACTACCTCACAGATACGCAGTATTTT. Amino acid sequence: CASSTDYLTDTQYF.

J is TRBJ2-3 and V is TRBV30, with 7 bases matching TRBD2. With V trimmed by 7 bases and J by 2 bases, 3 bases remained unmatched. The CDR3 contains 12 residues. Germline V gives CDR1 GTSNPN, CDR2 SVGIG (reference sequence). The CDR3 region is CALSGVTDTQYF. In DNA form, the CDR3 reads TGTGCCTTGAGCGGGGTCACAGATACGCAGTATTTT.

The chain combines TRBV7-9 with TRBJ1-2; weak D call: TRBD1 (6 bases). This CDR3 is 11 amino acids long. In germline, CDR1 is SEHNR, CDR2 FQNEAQ (reference sequence). V lost 5 bases to trimming and J lost 6 bases, with 7 bases between them. DNA of the CDR3: TGTGCCAGCAGCCCAGGGGATGGCTACACCTTC. Protein: CASSPGDGYTF.

This clone was picked up one time. The V and J genes are TRBV11-3 and TRBJ2-1, with D tentatively TRBD1 (6 bases). CDR1 is SGHNT, CDR2 YENEEA, per germline. The CDR3 sequence is 13 residues long. V lost 5 bases and J lost 5, with 10 bases in between. The CDR3 region is CASSPRGDNEQFF. For the CDR3, the DNA is TGTGCCAGCAGCCCCAGGGGAGACAATGAGCAGTTCTTC.

In its sample, this clone was seen once. The CDR3 protein is CASSLETGGYTF. CDR3 in DNA: TGTGCCAGCAGCCTGGAGACAGGCGGCTACACCTTC. The gene calls are TRBV7-9 and TRBJ1-2; possible D gene TRBD1, 6 bases. This CDR3 is 12 amino acids long. Per the germline V gene, CDR1 is SEHNR and CDR2 is FQNEAQ (reference sequence). Trimming pared 5 bases from V and 8 bases from J, leaving 12 bases between.

J is TRBJ1-2 and V is TRBV9; 11 bases fit TRBD1. In germline, CDR1 is SGDLS, CDR2 YYNGEE. J lost 1 base, V lost 4 bases, and 3 bases had no gene match. The CDR3 runs to 15 residues. The CDR3 sequence: CASSTGTGGNYGYTF. CDR3 coding DNA: TGTGCCAGCAGCACGGGGACAGGGGGTAACTATGGCTACACCTTC.

The chain combines TRBV11-2 with TRBJ2-1; the match to TRBD2 covers 10 bases. After removal of 1 base from V and 8 bases from J, the junction contained 14 bases not matched to a gene. This CDR3 is 18 amino acids long. Germline-derived CDR1 and CDR2 are SGHAT and FQNNGV. The CDR3 DNA reads as TGTGCCAGCAGCTTAGTCCCTATAGCGGGGGGTGCCGGCGATGAGCAGTTCTTC. This encodes CASSLVPIAGGAGDEQFF. The variable domain in full, with the rest retrieved from reference TRBV11-2 and TRBJ2-1, is EAGVAQSPRYKIIEKRQSVAFWCNPISGHATLYWYQQILGQGPKLLIQFQNNGVVDDSQLPKDRFSAERLKGVDSTLKIQPAKLEDSAVYLCASSLVPIAGGAGDEQFFGPGTRLTVL.

Details on this clone: The same CDR3 arises from other DNA sequences in this sample as well. The rearrangement joins TRBV28 to TRBJ1-4; no definite D call. Trimming left V 3 bases short and J 3 bases short, with 8 bases between. The germline V gene encodes CDR1 MDHEN and CDR2 SYDVKM. This CDR3 spans 14 amino acids. Written as DNA, the CDR3 is TGTGCCAGCAGTTTTGGCGGGTCTAATGAAAAACTGTTTTTT. This translates into CASSFGGSNEKLFF.

The V gene is TRBV6-5, the J gene TRBJ2-5; D not certain. V was cut by 0 bases and J by 1 base, with 6 bases left in between. The CDR3 runs to 14 residues. From germline, CDR1 is MNHEY and CDR2 SVGAGI. The CDR3 coding sequence is TGTGCCAGCAGTTACTCAAGAGGCCAAGAGACCCAGTACTTC. Its protein is CASSYSRGQETQYF.

On this clone: The conserved final phenylalanine or tryptophan is absent from the CDR3, which likely points to a read error. The DNA is omitted, as the CDR3 cannot be located on it reliably, and the CDR3 follows TCRdb's listing. This sequence joins TRBV2 and TRBJ1-4; TRBD1, the table's D call, lacks a check against the DNA. The CDR3 length equals 11 residues, ends included. Germline lookup yields CDR1 SNHLY and CDR2 FYNNEI. The CDR3 sequence is CASSDLRGASR.